This TCR beta chain was profiled in a study of Tregs in tolerant kidney transplant recipients (dated by TCRdb to about 2019). The study in broad terms: Transplants used related donors with nonmyeloablative bone marrow transplantation; mixed chimerism was transient in the human trials. TCRbeta sequencing was used in the study to identify donor-specific regulatory T cells before combined kidney and bone marrow transplantation, and the identified cells were then tracked after transplant. Broad study findings and their caveats: Biological reproducibility was not examined directly, but technical replication error appeared to be minimal. Expanding Tregs with activated donor B cells appeared to identify the most biologically relevant and donor-specific TCRbeta repertoire. For some patients the PCR primers changed over time, which made it impossible to compare the samples from those patients at the nucleotide level. Donor-specific Treg expansion exceeded global Treg expansion in tolerant patients, suggesting antigen-driven rather than nonspecific expansion. The study was limited by small patient numbers, and the findings need validation in larger populations and under other immunosuppression protocols.

For TCRbeta CDR3 sequencing, genomic DNA was extracted from sorted cells using the QIAGEN DNeasy Blood and Tissue Kit. High-throughput TCRbeta CDR3 sequencing was carried out commercially through immunoSEQ, with PCR amplification with bias correction and internal controls included. Per the source publication's procedure: Unique productive TCRbeta sequences were defined by CDR3 nucleotide sequence where primers matched, and otherwise by CDR3 amino acid sequence together with Vbeta and Jbeta genes. To correct for sorting error, sequences found in more than one sorted population at a frequency ratio of 2:1 or less were discarded, and the remaining shared sequences were assigned to the population with the higher frequency. A sequence was defined as donor-reactive if the sequence was expanded at least 5-fold in CFSE-low cells compared with unstimulated cells and had a frequency of at least 0.01% in CFSE-low cells. Jensen-Shannon divergence, calculated on the top 100 TCRbeta sequences ranked by frequency, was used to quantify repertoire divergence. When a sample had multiple sequencing runs, each run was corrected for sorting error separately and the runs were then pooled. The immuneACCESS repertoire file appears here via TCRdb, limited to in-frame rearrangements. These files lack a portion of the clones; in checked studies, under half of the deficit traces to unresolved V genes, and the cause of the others is not known. The DNA gave D and trimming, while V, J and clone size come from that table. The sample table on file contains roughly 50,000 clones. About 0.83% of the sample is in the top ten clones.

In regard to this clone: Its antigen remains unidentified. The sequence runs out 3 residues before the end of the CDR3; the remainder is reconstructed from the germline J gene.

From the cysteine through the phenylalanine, the CDR3 covers 14 amino acids. Shown are 33 bases from within the CDR3, in frame from base 1. Trimmed from V: 3 bases; trimmed from J: 6 bases; junction bases lacking a gene match: 4. Looking up the germline V gene (reference sequence) yields CDR1 SSHAT and CDR2 FNYEAQ. The sample's time point label, decoded: blood sample drawn before combined kidney and bone marrow transplant. Unstimulated Tregs (CD4+CD25+CD127-), CD4+ non-Tregs (CD4+CD25-), CD4 and CD8 cells were FACS-sorted from thawed PBMCs. A few combined kidney and bone marrow transplant recipients from the ITN036ST trial were included as patients, and samples were available only from these trial subjects. Healthy control blood was processed to PBMCs with a Ficoll density gradient and then cryopreserved, whereas patient PBMCs were collected both before and after transplant.

This sequence was found in a human donor who received a combined kidney and bone marrow transplant. The sample was CD4+ T cells from blood, taken before the transplant. The rearrangement combines TRBV7-7 with TRBJ2-2, and 7 bases in between align with TRBD1. The CDR3 DNA, read in part, is TGTGCCAGCAGCTTTAACAGGGGAGCCGGGGAG. This codes for CASSFNRGAGE. The CDR3 reads in full as CASSFNRGAGELFF.